The sequence of this T cell receptor beta chain was determined in a study of cytomegalovirus exposure and HLA in healthy donors. On the study more broadly: Per a later analysis, the approximately 620 first-cohort and over 90 validation repertoires shared one platform. Overall study findings and caveats: Roughly 170 TCR beta chains were listed as cytomegalovirus-associated.

The CDR3 consists of 15 residues. CDR1 and CDR2 (germline): MNHNS, SASEGT. Trimming left V 1 base short and J 2 bases short, with 12 bases between. Libraries were prepared by immunoSEQ multiplex PCR; TCRdb keeps only in-frame clonotypes and omits some of them. The table records 90,000 to 120,000 clones, approximately 85% of them present only once. As to this clone: The antigen remains unidentified.

The rearrangement joins TRBV6-1 to TRBJ2-7, with D maybe TRBD2 (6 bases). This receptor was identified in a woman between 18 and 30 years old in good health and CMV-seronegative. The sample consisted of PBMCs. CDR3 nucleotides: TGTGCCAGCAGTGAAGAAAGACTAGGCCCCTACGAGCAGTACTTC. As protein: CASSEERLGPYEQYF.